This T cell receptor (beta chain) came from a study of blood T cell repertoires in COVID-19. Study overall: COVID-19 samples from acute and convalescent phases originated in the United States, Italy and Spain.

Authors' methods: Estimation of nucleated cell counts was performed using reference gene primer amplification. Using immunoSEQ multiplex PCR, the repertoire was profiled, and TCRdb retains in-frame clones only, with some absent. V and J calls and clone size are as listed in that table; D and trimming were resolved from the DNA. The table lists 140,000 or so clones, 90% of them singletons. The length of the CDR3 is 15 residues. CDR1 SGHTA and CDR2 FQGNSA come from the germline V gene. J was trimmed by 4 bases and V by 4 bases; bases with no gene match: 9. This TCR was recovered from a woman older than 75 with acute or convalescent COVID-19. Sequencing was carried out using peripheral blood. J is TRBJ2-5 and V is TRBV7-2; 7 bases map to TRBD1. The CDR3 loop reads CASSSDRVVGETQYF. CDR3 sequence (DNA): TGTGCCAGCAGCTCCGACAGGGTGGTAGGAGAGACCCAGTACTTC.